This paragraph reports one TCR beta chain. The data derive from a study of T cell changes during pregnancy in multiple sclerosis. The CDR3 consists of 16 residues. Trimming cost V 3 bases and J 2 bases, with 18 bases left between them. Germline-derived CDR1 and CDR2 are SGHRS and YFSETQ. The repertoire was sequenced with immunoSEQ multiplex PCR; TCRdb's copy has only in-frame clones and lacks some. The sample yields around 60,000 clones, roughly 92% seen once. The rearrangement uses TRBV5-1 and TRBJ2-7; D is perhaps TRBD2 (6 bases). Material: peripheral blood, obtained in the second trimester of pregnancy. The sequence was obtained from a female donor with multiple sclerosis, enrolled in a pregnancy study. The CDR3 bases are TGCGCCAGCAGCTCACTCGGGGGTTTGGACACCTACGAGCAGTACTTC. Its protein is CASSSLGGLDTYEQYF.